This T cell receptor (beta chain) was found in a study of graft-versus-host responses after intestinal transplantation. Overall study: Anti-thymocyte globulin served as induction for all recipients, who then took tacrolimus and steroids for 2 to 4 years. Study-wide findings and caveats: Graft-donor T cell macrochimerism in patients accompanied high graft-versus-host to host-versus-graft clonal ratios in allografts.

Repertoires were generated with immunoSEQ multiplex PCR, while TCRdb's copy carries only in-frame clones and drops some. The sample has under 30,000 clones; about 80% are singletons. Deletions cut 5 bases from V and 6 bases from J, with 11 bases between. This CDR3 is built from 14 residues. Germline loops: CDR1 MNHEY, CDR2 SVGAGI. With respect to this clone: The antigen is unknown.

Grafts had their tissue processed, releasing intraepithelial and lamina propria lymphocytes. The chain is built from TRBV6-5 and TRBJ2-6; no definite D call. Material: ileum tissue, obtained 98 days after intestinal transplantation. This TCR came from a human patient who received an intestinal transplant, so some T cells may come from the graft donor. The CDR3: CASSPTVSANVLTF. CDR3 in DNA: TGTGCCAGCAGTCCGACTGTTTCGGCCAACGTCCTGACTTTC.